The 19 T cell receptor beta chains reported below all come from one sample, sequenced in a study of OX40 agonist ivuxolimab in advanced cancers. Data came from immunoSEQ multiplex PCR; TCRdb stores just in-frame clones and leaves some out. Among 100,000 to 150,000 clones listed, about 90% were seen once. Sample: CD4+ or CD8+ T cells sorted from blood, taken in a trial of the OX40 agonist ivuxolimab. The receptors originated from an adult with an advanced solid tumor such as melanoma, head and neck, liver or kidney cancer.

The chain combines TRBV9 with TRBJ2-7, with D unclear. V was trimmed by 0 bases and J by 6 bases, leaving 7 bases between them. The germline gives CDR1 SGDLS, CDR2 YYNGEE. This CDR3 is 12 amino acids long. The CDR3 region has the DNA TGTGCCAGCAGCGTAGATCGCGGCGAGCAGTACTTC. It encodes CASSVDRGEQYF.

The gene calls are TRBV25-1 and TRBJ2-7; 7 positions match TRBD2. The CDR3 contains 14 residues. After removal of 2 bases from V and 3 bases from J, the junction contained 4 bases not matched to a gene. In germline, CDR1 is MGHDK, CDR2 SYGVNS. The CDR3 bases are TGTGCCAGCAGTGAAGCGGGAGTAAACTACGAGCAGTACTTC. Protein sequence: CASSEAGVNYEQYF.

The chain recombines TRBV10-3 with TRBJ1-2, with D uncertain. This CDR3 has 15 amino acids. V was cut by 4 bases and J by 3 bases, with 15 bases left in between. Germline CDR1 reads ENHRY; CDR2 reads SYGVKD. The CDR3 region is CAISVRLSGHYGYTF. CDR3 in DNA: TGTGCCATCAGTGTAAGACTTTCTGGCCACTATGGCTACACCTTC.

The chain combines TRBV10-1 with TRBJ2-7; 7 bases agree with TRBD1. J gave up 2 bases and V 5 bases, and 3 bases lay outside the gene matches. Germline CDR1 WNHNN, CDR2 SYGVQD (reference sequence). This CDR3 is 13 amino acids long. For the CDR3, the DNA is TGCGCCAGCAGTTTCCAGGGGGCCTACGAGCAGTACTTC. Encoded protein: CASSFQGAYEQYF.

Details on this clone: Different DNA sequences within this sample yield the same CDR3. The CDR3 region is CASSRQGGYEQYF. CDR3 coding DNA: TGTGCCAGTAGTCGGCAGGGTGGTTACGAGCAGTACTTC. The V call is TRBV19, the J call TRBJ2-7; weak D call: TRBD1 (5 bases). The CDR3 consists of 13 residues. Looked up from germline, CDR1 is LNHDA and CDR2 is SQIVND (reference sequence). V gave up 5 bases and J gave up 4 bases, with 12 bases separating them.

V usage is TRBV14 and J usage is TRBJ1-3; unclear D gene. Germline-derived CDR1 and CDR2 are SGHDN and FVKESK. The CDR3 extends over 15 amino acids. Trimming cost V 6 bases and J 2 bases, with 14 bases left between them. The CDR3 loop is CASSHPRHTGNTIYF. For the CDR3, the DNA is TGTGCCAGCAGTCATCCTCGACACACTGGAAACACCATATATTTT.

The J gene is TRBJ1-1, the V gene TRBV25-1, with a weak D call TRBD1 (5 bases). This CDR3 contains 15 residues. Germline CDR1 is MGHDK and CDR2 is SYGVNS. With 4 bases removed from V and 5 bases from J, the gap between germline ends came to 17 bases. The CDR3 nucleotides read TGTGCCAGCAGTGCCAACAGGAACGATAAGACTGAAGCTTTCTTT. Residues: CASSANRNDKTEAFF.

This clone was picked up a small number of times. The J gene is TRBJ2-7, the V gene TRBV28; possible D gene TRBD1, 6 bases. This CDR3 is 16 amino acids long. Germline V gives CDR1 MDHEN, CDR2 SYDVKM. V dropped 4 bases and J dropped 0 bases, with 16 bases sitting between them. The CDR3: CASSSGGQTTSYEQYF. The CDR3, as DNA: TGTGCCAGCAGTTCCGGTGGACAGACAACCTCCTACGAGCAGTACTTC.

The chain employs TRBV18 and TRBJ1-1; no firm D call. Germline V lookup: CDR1 KGHSH, CDR2 LQKENI. The CDR3 sequence is 13 residues long. V lost 6 bases to trimming and J lost 1 base, with 9 bases between them. As DNA, the CDR3 is TGTGCCAGCTCCGATCAGAAGAACACTGAAGCTTTCTTT. Its translation is CASSDQKNTEAFF. Full variable domain (missing parts from reference TRBV18 and TRBJ1-1): NAGVMQNPRHLVRRRGQEARLRCSPMKGHSHVYWYRQLPEEGLKFMVYLQKENIIDESGMPKERFSAEFPKEGPSILRIQQVVRGDSAAYFCASSDQKNTEAFFGQGTRLTVV.

The genes are TRBV18 and TRBJ2-1; 11 nucleotides match TRBD2. Germline loops: CDR1 KGHSH, CDR2 LQKENI. This CDR3 region has 16 residues. The V gene end was trimmed by 4 bases and the J gene end by 3 bases; junction bases not matched to a gene: 5. The CDR3 loop reads CASSLLTSGVYNEQFF. The CDR3 nucleotides read TGTGCCAGCTCACTTTTGACTAGCGGGGTCTACAATGAGCAGTTCTTC.

The CDR3 DNA sequence: TGTGCCAGTAGTCGTCGGCCTAGCGGGAGAGAGACCCAGTACTTC. Protein product: CASSRRPSGRETQYF. The V and J genes are TRBV19 and TRBJ2-5; TRBD2 matches at 10 bases. Losses at the gene ends were 5 bases for V and 4 bases for J; bases not matched to a gene: 7. Looked up from germline, CDR1 is LNHDA and CDR2 is SQIVND (reference sequence). This CDR3 is 15 amino acids long. Full variable domain (remainder filled in from reference TRBV19 and TRBJ2-5): DGGITQSPKYLFRKEGQNVTLSCEQNLNHDAMYWYRQDPGQGLRLIYYSQIVNDFQKGDIAEGYSVSREKKESFPLTVTSAQKNPTAFYLCASSRRPSGRETQYFGPGTRLLVL.

This chain links TRBV4-3 with TRBJ2-5; a weak D match, TRBD1 (6 bases). The CDR3 extends over 15 amino acids. Germline values: CDR1 LGHNA, CDR2 YSLEER. V shed 1 base and J shed 4 bases, with 13 bases lying between them. The CDR3 sequence: CASSQGTAAGETQYF. The DNA of the CDR3 is TGCGCCAGCAGCCAAGGGACAGCGGCGGGAGAGACCCAGTACTTC.

This clone occurred once. J is TRBJ2-7 and V is TRBV28; TRBD2 agrees at 14 bases. Germline V gene data show CDR1 as MDHEN and CDR2 as SYDVKM. The V gene end was trimmed by 3 bases and the J gene end by 4 bases; junction bases not matched to a gene: 14. The CDR3 sequence is 19 residues long. The CDR3 sequence is CASSFSGTSGSRGLYEQYF. In DNA, the CDR3 is TGTGCCAGCAGTTTCTCCGGGACTAGCGGGAGCCGGGGTTTATACGAGCAGTACTTC.

This clone was detected only a few times. V gene TRBV6-1 combines with J gene TRBJ1-5; no firm D call. Germline-derived CDR1 and CDR2 are MNHNS and SASEGT. The CDR3 covers 14 residues. Trimming removed 2 bases from V and 6 bases from J, with 11 bases in between. CDR3 DNA sequence: TGTGCCAGCAGTGAAAACAGAGGAGGTCAGCCCCAGCATTTT. It translates to CASSENRGGQPQHF.

The chain joins TRBV7-2 to TRBJ2-3; no reliable D call. V was pared by 5 bases and J by 0 bases, with 15 bases between. The germline V gene encodes CDR1 SGHTA and CDR2 FQGNSA. This CDR3 is built from 16 residues. This chain's CDR3 is CASSPAGFPSTDTQYF. CDR3 nucleotide sequence: TGTGCCAGCAGCCCCGCCGGCTTTCCTAGCACAGATACGCAGTATTTT. The entire variable domain, with the rest obtained from reference TRBV7-2 and TRBJ2-3, is as follows: GAGVSQSPSNKVTEKGKDVELRCDPISGHTALYWYRQSLGQGLEFLIYFQGNSAPDKSGLPSDRFSAERTGGSVSTLTIQRTQQEDSAVYLCASSPAGFPSTDTQYFGPGTRLTVL.

The V and J genes are TRBV4-3 and TRBJ1-1; 9 bases align to TRBD1. V shed 7 bases, J shed 6 bases, and the junction held 15 bases outside the gene matches. The germline V gene has CDR1 LGHNA and CDR2 YSLEER. This CDR3 has 16 residues. The CDR3 DNA reads as TGCGCCAGCACCCGGAACCGGGACAGGGCCCAAGCTGAAGCTTTCTTT. Protein sequence: CASTRNRDRAQAEAFF.

The chain combines TRBV5-1 with TRBJ1-5, with TRBD1 identical over 12 bases. The germline V gene encodes CDR1 SGHRS and CDR2 YFSETQ. CDR3 length: 16 amino acids. V shed 0 bases, J shed 7 bases, and the junction held 5 bases outside the gene matches. CDR3 region: CASSLAGQGAGQPQHF. The CDR3 coding sequence is TGCGCCAGCAGCTTGGCGGGACAGGGGGCAGGCCAGCCCCAGCATTTT.

The chain carries TRBV6-1 and TRBJ2-1, with 10 bases identical to TRBD2. Germline trimming cut 2 bases from V and 7 bases from J; bases unmatched to any gene: 11. The CDR3 extends over 17 amino acids. The germline V gene has CDR1 MNHNS and CDR2 SASEGT. The CDR3 DNA follows: TGTGCCAGCAGTGAAAACCTAGCGGGAGAGTGGACGAATGAGCAGTTCTTC. Protein: CASSENLAGEWTNEQFF.

This chain links TRBV2 with TRBJ2-2, with TRBD2 matching 10 bases. Losses at the gene ends were 5 bases for V and 0 bases for J; bases not matched to a gene: 6. Germline V gene data show CDR1 as SNHLY and CDR2 as FYNNEI. This CDR3 is 17 amino acids long. CDR3 DNA sequence: TGTGCCAGCAGTCCGCCTAGCGGGAGTGCGAACACCGGGGAGCTGTTTTTT. Translating it yields CASSPPSGSANTGELFF.